This record concerns one T cell receptor beta chain sequence. There is no known antigen for this receptor. The input lacks base qualities; no much larger clone sits a single base away. This entry is derived from a study of blood T cell repertoires in COVID-19 (dated by TCRdb to 2018 to 2020). For the study in its entirety: Collaborator samples came from the United States, Italy and Spain and covered acute and convalescent phases of COVID-19. The prospective study material was composed of cDNA or gDNA derived from T cells, B-cell-depleted T cells, or PBMCs. Subjects who had been exposed to COVID-19, were actively infected with it, or had recovered from it provided the deeply sampled blood TCRbeta repertoires that made up the dataset. The repertoires were made available in a free public database intended to serve as a resource for research on the immune response to SARS-CoV-2. The samples were drawn from the first 160 participants of the ongoing ImmuneRACE study and from under 1,500 subjects provided by 6 global collaborators. Nearly every sample came with metadata listing a de-identified subject ID, COVID-19 status, age in years and sex. HLA class I and class II types, where available, came from metadata supplied by the sample provider rather than from assay-based typing. General conclusions and limits of the study: The amount of clinical and demographic metadata varied by source and participant and was provided uncurated.

Taken from the germline V gene, the CDR1 and CDR2 loops are KGHSH and LQKENI. Trimmed from V: 2 bases; trimmed from J: 6 bases; junction bases lacking a gene match: 4. Including the terminal cysteine and phenylalanine, the CDR3 comprises 14 residues. Only the CDR3 part of the read is kept: 42 bases, read in frame from the first base. Whole blood was collected in K2EDTA tubes by collaborating institutions according to the institutions' own protocols. Collaborator samples were shipped for TCRbeta analysis as frozen whole blood, isolated PBMCs, or DNA extracted from either sample type. The immunoSEQ Assay, a bias-controlled multiplex PCR, was used to amplify TCRbeta CDR3 regions from genomic DNA. The original pipeline was this. Nucleated cell counts per sample were estimated from amplification of reference gene primers within the assay. To quantify the absolute abundance of each unique TCRbeta CDR3 rearrangement, sequence reads were collapsed and filtered. Productive Simpson clonality was computed per sample as the square root of Simpson's diversity index over productive rearrangements. TCRdb obtained this table from immuneACCESS and retained in-frame rearrangements with V and J assigned. These tables miss some clones; where compared with another copy, unresolved V genes account for less than half of the shortfall, and the remainder is unexplained. That table supplies the V and J calls and clone size; D and trimming were determined from the DNA. For this sample there are about 39,000 clones; roughly 80% appear just once. The top ten constitute approximately 11% of the sample.

The chain is encoded by TRBV18 joined to TRBJ2-1; 7 bases in the junction line up with TRBD2. Sequences were obtained from peripheral blood. The source is a man aged 55 to 70 in a cohort sampled during active COVID-19. The DNA is TGTGCCAGCTCACCAGCCCGGGGGGTCAATGAGCAGTTCTTC. The translation is CASSPARGVNEQFF.